These 21 T cell receptor beta chains were sequenced from one sample in a study of OX40 agonist ivuxolimab in advanced cancers. Clones were read by immunoSEQ multiplex PCR, and TCRdb kept only the in-frame ones, dropping some. Among approximately 74,000 clones, approximately 90% were seen once, and the ten largest hold roughly 0.27%. Sequencing was performed on CD4+ or CD8+ T cells sorted from blood, taken in a trial of the OX40 agonist ivuxolimab. The receptors derive from an adult with an advanced solid tumor such as melanoma, head and neck, liver or kidney cancer.

The chain couples TRBV7-9 to TRBJ2-1; 10 bases agree with TRBD2. V was pared by 5 bases and J by 9 bases, with 10 bases of the junction left unmatched. CDR1 is SEHNR, CDR2 FQNEAQ, per germline (reference sequence). The CDR3 spans 15 residues. CDR3 amino acids: CASSPSGRAWGEQFF. In DNA, the CDR3 is TGTGCCAGCAGCCCGAGCGGGAGGGCCTGGGGTGAGCAGTTCTTC.

The chain combines TRBV11-2 with TRBJ2-2; no definite D call. This CDR3 has 14 residues. V was cut by 1 base and J by 7 bases, with 10 bases left in between. Germline CDR1 is SGHAT and CDR2 is FQNNGV. Here the CDR3 reads CASSLVAFGGELFF. CDR3 DNA: TGTGCCAGCAGCTTAGTTGCTTTTGGCGGGGAGCTGTTTTTT.

This chain uses TRBV7-3 with TRBJ2-2; possible D gene TRBD2, 6 bases. The CDR3 is 13 amino acids. Trimming pared 5 bases from V and 5 bases from J, leaving 9 bases between. Germline-derived CDR1 and CDR2 are SGHTA and FQGTGA. CDR3 region: CASSPRGTGELFF. The CDR3 DNA reads TGTGCCAGCAGCCCACGGGGGACCGGGGAGCTGTTTTTT.

This chain joins TRBV10-3 and TRBJ2-7, with D possibly being TRBD2 (6 bases). Germline CDR1 reads ENHRY; CDR2 reads SYGVKD. The CDR3 spans 14 residues. V was shortened by 10 bases and J by 2 bases, with 18 bases between the two germline ends. DNA for the CDR3: TGTGCCACTCGCGGGGTTACTCCCGCCTACGAGCAGTACTTC. Translation: CATRGVTPAYEQYF.

The gene calls are TRBV6-5 and TRBJ1-2, with D uncertain. Trimming removed 8 bases at V and 2 bases at J, with 12 bases between. This CDR3 contains 13 residues. CDR1 is MNHEY, CDR2 SVGAGI, per germline. The CDR3 sequence is CASRTRWNYGYTF. DNA of the CDR3: TGTGCCAGCCGCACAAGGTGGAACTATGGCTACACCTTC.

The V and J genes are TRBV7-6 and TRBJ1-3; D is unclear. This CDR3 comprises 15 residues. V was clipped by 0 bases and J by 3 bases, with 9 bases between them. Per the germline V gene, CDR1 is SGHVS and CDR2 is FNYEAQ. This chain's CDR3 is CASSLALDHGNTIYF. DNA for the CDR3: TGTGCCAGCAGCTTAGCGCTGGACCATGGAAACACCATATATTTT.

V usage is TRBV23-1 and J usage is TRBJ1-1; tentatively, D is TRBD1 (5 bases). TRBV23-1 is identified as an open reading frame with a role that is uncertain. Trimming shortened V by 4 bases and J by 4 bases, and 22 bases separated the two germline ends. CDR3 size: 17 residues. CDR3 DNA: TGCGCCAGCAGTCCTCCTTGGGGGAAGGATTGGGGCACTGAAGCTTTCTTT. Translating it yields CASSPPWGKDWGTEAFF.

The chain joins TRBV7-5 to TRBJ2-7; no check of the table's D call, TRBD2, against the DNA was made. TRBV7-5 corresponds to a pseudogene. This CDR3 is 13 amino acids long. The DNA for the CDR3 is TGTGCCAGAAGCTTAGGAGGGCCGCGCGAGCAGTACTTC. This codes for CARSLGGPREQYF.

This chain joins TRBV14 and TRBJ1-1; 7 nucleotides line up with TRBD1. The CDR3 runs 16 residues. V was pared by 1 base and J by 7 bases, with 12 bases of the junction left unmatched. Germline loops: CDR1 SGHDN, CDR2 FVKESK. CDR3 region: CASSQGFNRGRGEAFF. In DNA form, the CDR3 reads TGTGCCAGCAGCCAAGGCTTCAACAGGGGTCGGGGTGAAGCTTTCTTT.

Only a few counts were recorded for this clone. The rearrangement uses TRBV19 and TRBJ1-5, with D perhaps TRBD1 (5 bases). Germline loops: CDR1 LNHDA, CDR2 SQIVND (reference sequence). The CDR3 loop spans 15 amino acids. Trimming cost V 6 bases and J 2 bases, with 14 bases left between them. CDR3 sequence reads: CASRTTSRGNQPQHF. The CDR3 bases are TGTGCCAGTAGGACGACATCCAGGGGCAATCAGCCCCAGCATTTT.

J is TRBJ2-3 and V is TRBV7-9; D unresolved. CDR1 and CDR2 (germline): SEHNR, FQNEAQ (reference sequence). The V and J ends lost 0 bases and 0 bases respectively, with 1 base between them. The length of the CDR3 is 13 residues. This CDR3 reads CASSLASTDTQYF. The CDR3 DNA is TGTGCCAGCAGCTTAGCCAGCACAGATACGCAGTATTTT.

The V and J genes are TRBV19 and TRBJ2-2, with a possible D match to TRBD1 (6 bases). Germline assignment: CDR1 LNHDA and CDR2 SQIVND (reference sequence). The germline V and J ends were trimmed by 4 bases and 3 bases, with 15 bases remaining between them. This CDR3 spans 16 amino acids. The CDR3 loop reads CASSTLGQIYTGELFF. The CDR3, as DNA: TGTGCCAGTAGTACCTTAGGACAGATATACACCGGGGAGCTGTTTTTT.

This clone was counted a few times. The rearrangement joins TRBV19 to TRBJ2-6; 9 bases match TRBD1. This CDR3 contains 17 residues. Unmatched junction bases numbered 7, after V lost 7 bases and J lost 0 bases. Germline V gives CDR1 LNHDA, CDR2 SQIVND (reference sequence). The CDR3, as DNA: TGTGCCAGTATTCAGGACAGGGGCCTCTCTGGGGCCAACGTCCTGACTTTC. Residues: CASIQDRGLSGANVLTF.

The chain is built from TRBV6-1 and TRBJ2-1, with 10 bases matching TRBD1. Looked up from germline, CDR1 is MNHNS and CDR2 is SASEGT. This CDR3 spans 15 amino acids. Germline trimming cut 7 bases from V and 9 bases from J; bases unmatched to any gene: 12. This CDR3 reads CASTLGTGVLGEQFF. The CDR3 nucleotides read TGTGCCAGCACTCTCGGGACAGGGGTTCTCGGTGAGCAGTTCTTC.

The genes are TRBV14 and TRBJ1-2; 7 nucleotides line up with TRBD1. The CDR3 totals 14 residues. Germline values: CDR1 SGHDN, CDR2 FVKESK. V shed 4 bases, J shed 11 bases, and the junction held 13 bases outside the gene matches. The CDR3 reads CASSPDRDYGWYTF. CDR3 nucleotide sequence: TGTGCCAGCAGCCCTGACAGGGACTATGGATGGTACACCTTC.

The chain employs TRBV6-5 and TRBJ2-2; D remains ambiguous. Germline assignment: CDR1 MNHEY and CDR2 SVGAGI. The V gene lost 6 bases and the J gene lost 1 base, with 9 bases spanning the gap. CDR3 length: 14 residues. The CDR3 loop reads CASSGHLNTGELFF. For the CDR3, the DNA is TGTGCCAGCAGCGGTCACTTGAACACCGGGGAGCTGTTTTTT.

This chain joins TRBV5-6 and TRBJ1-1; D not resolved. The CDR3 is 15 amino acids. Trimming shortened V by 0 bases and J by 1 base, and 10 bases separated the two germline ends. Germline CDR1 reads SGHDT; CDR2 reads YYEEEE. In nucleotides, the CDR3 is TGTGCCAGCAGCTTGGATGGGCAGAGGAACACTGAAGCTTTCTTT. It specifies CASSLDGQRNTEAFF.

The V call is TRBV7-3, the J call TRBJ2-1; D remains unclear. Germline CDR1 is SGHTA and CDR2 is FQGTGA. With 5 bases removed from V and 5 bases from J, the gap between germline ends came to 16 bases. The CDR3 covers 15 residues. The DNA for the CDR3 is TGTGCCAGCAGCAACACCGGGCGTACAAACAATGAGCAGTTCTTC. Its translation: CASSNTGRTNNEQFF.

This clone occurred once. The chain joins TRBV2 to TRBJ2-2; D is undetermined. The length of the CDR3 is 15 residues. CDR1 is SNHLY, CDR2 FYNNEI, per germline. Trimming shortened V by 8 bases and J by 0 bases, and 13 bases separated the two germline ends. The CDR3 loop is CASRKDLSNTGELFF. CDR3 DNA: TGTGCCAGCCGAAAGGACCTATCGAACACCGGGGAGCTGTTTTTT.

This chain connects TRBV7-2 to TRBJ2-1; 7 bases align to TRBD2. V lost 5 bases to trimming and J lost 8 bases; unmatched junction nucleotides: 3. The CDR3 runs to 12 residues. Germline CDR1 is SGHTA and CDR2 is FQGNSA. This CDR3 is CASSRGVHEQFF. CDR3 in DNA: TGTGCCAGCAGCCGGGGGGTCCATGAGCAGTTCTTC.

CDR3: CASSPAPGATGELFF. In DNA, the CDR3 is TGTGCCAGCAGCCCCGCCCCGGGGGCGACCGGGGAGCTGTTTTTT. V gene TRBV9 combines with J gene TRBJ2-2; D may match TRBD1 or TRBD2 (6 bases each). The germline CDR1 and CDR2 sequences are SGDLS and YYNGEE. Trimming cost V 4 bases and J 5 bases, with 15 bases left between them. The CDR3 loop spans 15 amino acids.